This entry lists 3 T cell receptor beta chains sequenced from one sample in a study of blood T cell repertoires in COVID-19. Measured with immunoSEQ multiplex PCR; TCRdb has only the in-frame clones, and not every one. The sample lists about 130,000 clones, roughly 90% occurring once. Sequenced material: peripheral blood. The source is a man aged 55 to 70 with COVID-19, enrolled during active disease.

This clone was counted only a few times. This chain joins TRBV28 and TRBJ1-5, with TRBD1 as a possible D gene (6 bases). The germline gives CDR1 MDHEN, CDR2 SYDVKM. Trimming removed 3 bases at V and 6 bases at J, with 12 bases between. This CDR3 has 14 amino acids. CDR3 loop: CASSFLTGSQPQHF. The CDR3 coding sequence is TGTGCCAGCAGTTTCCTAACAGGGAGTCAGCCCCAGCATTTT.

The V call is TRBV11-2, the J call TRBJ2-7; TRBD2 might be the D (6 bases). The CDR3 is made up of 13 amino acids. The germline V and J ends were trimmed by 5 bases and 3 bases, with 11 bases remaining between them. CDR1 is SGHAT and CDR2 is FQNNGV in the germline V gene. This CDR3 is CASSGDSYYEQYF. DNA for the CDR3: TGTGCCAGCAGCGGGGACTCCTACTACGAGCAGTACTTC.

The count of this clone is one. This chain uses TRBV6-5 with TRBJ2-3; 9 nucleotides line up with TRBD1. Germline-derived CDR1 and CDR2 are MNHEY and SVGAGI. V lost 4 bases to trimming and J lost 3 bases; unmatched junction nucleotides: 8. CDR3 size: 16 residues. CDR3 nucleotides: TGTGCCAGCAGTTCCTACTGGGGACAGGGTACAGATACGCAGTATTTT. It encodes CASSSYWGQGTDTQYF.